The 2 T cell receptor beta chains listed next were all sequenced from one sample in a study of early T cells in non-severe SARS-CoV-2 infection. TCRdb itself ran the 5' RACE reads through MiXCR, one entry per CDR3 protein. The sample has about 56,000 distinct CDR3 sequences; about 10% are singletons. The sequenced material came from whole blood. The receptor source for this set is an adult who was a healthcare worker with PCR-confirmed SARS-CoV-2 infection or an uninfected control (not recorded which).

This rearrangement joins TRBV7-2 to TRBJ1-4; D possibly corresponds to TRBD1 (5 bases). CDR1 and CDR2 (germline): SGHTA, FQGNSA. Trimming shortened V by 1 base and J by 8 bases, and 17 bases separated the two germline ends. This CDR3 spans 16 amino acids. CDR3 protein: CASSLEIGQGGEKLFF. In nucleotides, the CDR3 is TGTGCCAGCAGCTTAGAAATAGGGCAGGGAGGCGAAAAACTGTTTTTT.

CDR3: CSARGGQETQYF. The CDR3, as DNA: TGCAGCGCCCGAGGGGGGCAAGAGACCCAGTACTTC. This chain connects TRBV29-1 to TRBJ2-5; D could derive from TRBD1 or TRBD2 (6 bases each). This CDR3 has 12 amino acids. The V end was cut by 7 bases, the J end by 2 bases, with 11 bases between. Germline CDR1 reads SQVTM; CDR2 reads ANQGSEA.